This T cell receptor (beta chain) was documented in a study of human T cells and chemical hapten exposure. Turning to the study itself: Application of 0.01% DPC to the upper back was done by patch test, with a reading at 6 days.

Notes on this clonotype: Its antigen is not identified.

Indicated time point: patch test 1, 2 weeks after DPC sensitization. Noted treatment: therapeutic diphenylcyclopropenone sensitization with weekly scalp DPC. Germline values: CDR1 SQVTM, CDR2 ANQGSEA. This CDR3 is 16 amino acids long. The V gene lost 5 bases and the J gene lost 0 bases, with 14 bases spanning the gap. The library tagged each cDNA molecule with unique molecular identifiers. TCRdb re-called the RACE reads through MiXCR, storing one row per CDR3 protein. The sample has about 81,000 distinct CDR3 sequences, under 9% seen once. Regarding the study as a whole: TCRs whose frequency exceeded 1 in 1000 remained the same following DPC sensitization.

The receptor comes from a woman aged 25-40 years with alopecia areata. Some clones in this sample may be carry-over from other donors' samples. This sample comprised whole blood, obtained in connection with sensitization to the hapten diphenylcyclopropenone (DPC). The chain links TRBV29-1 to TRBJ2-6, with D tentatively TRBD1 (6 bases). The CDR3 spells CSVPGTSNSGANVLTF. For the CDR3, the DNA is TGCAGCGTTCCCGGGACAAGTAACTCTGGGGCCAACGTCCTGACTTTC.